This T cell receptor (beta chain) was captured by sequencing in a study of response to subunit inactivated influenza vaccine. Germline CDR1 is MNHEY and CDR2 is SVGEGT. The CDR3 totals 15 residues. Trimming pared 7 bases from V and 6 bases from J, leaving 21 bases between. One entry per CDR3 protein, called by TCRdb with MiXCR from the RT-PCR reads. The sample consists of around 570,000 distinct CDR3 sequences, less than 10% of them appearing once. Study results and limitations: The authors put forward the suggestion that each seasonal influenza vaccination may bring in only a limited number of new T cells.

This clonotype was detected a few times. Its matching antigen is unknown. Sequenced material: PBMCs from blood, taken less than 30 months after vaccination. This sequence originates from a man aged 50 to 69 who received an inactivated influenza vaccine. The J gene is TRBJ2-5, the V gene TRBV6-2 or TRBV6-3, with D tentatively TRBD1 or TRBD2 (5 bases each). The CDR3 spells CASTRDPGPMKTQYF. Here the CDR3 DNA reads TGTGCCAGCACAAGGGACCCCGGCCCCATGAAGACCCAGTACTTC.